Each of the 18 T cell receptor beta chains below was sequenced from the same sample in a study of blood T cell repertoires in COVID-19. TCRdb keeps only in-frame clones here, not all; method: immunoSEQ multiplex PCR. The table has around 220,000 clones, roughly 80% seen once; the top ten hold 15% to 20%. What was sequenced was peripheral blood. These receptors originate from a man younger than 45 with active or convalescent COVID-19.

This clone was observed a handful of times. The chain is built from TRBV2 and TRBJ2-2; D may be TRBD1 (6 bases). V was clipped by 4 bases and J by 2 bases, with 8 bases between them. This CDR3 contains 14 residues. In germline, CDR1 is SNHLY, CDR2 FYNNEI. CDR3 sequence reads: CASSGDTNTGELFF. CDR3 nucleotides: TGTGCCAGCAGTGGGGACACTAACACCGGGGAGCTGTTTTTT.

The chain carries TRBV18 and TRBJ2-7; 7 nucleotides agree with TRBD2. Per germline, CDR1 KGHSH and CDR2 LQKENI. V shed 2 bases and J 4 bases; nucleotides not matched to a gene: 2. This CDR3 is 13 amino acids long. The chain's CDR3 is CASSPMGGYEQYF. The CDR3 DNA sequence: TGTGCCAGCTCACCAATGGGAGGGTACGAGCAGTACTTC.

Only one count was recorded for this clone. The gene calls are TRBV4-3 and TRBJ2-3, with TRBD2 matching 12 bases. The germline V gene encodes CDR1 LGHNA and CDR2 YSLEER. The CDR3 has 16 amino acids. The V and J ends lost 1 base and 3 bases, in that order; junction bases with no gene match: 2. The CDR3 here is CASSQGTSGVTDTQYF. In DNA, the CDR3 is TGCGCCAGCAGCCAAGGGACTAGCGGGGTTACAGATACGCAGTATTTT.

This clone was found a few times. V is TRBV18 and J is TRBJ2-2; D gene uncertain. Trimming shortened V by 4 bases and J by 1 base, and 4 bases separated the two germline ends. CDR3 length: 13 residues. CDR1 KGHSH and CDR2 LQKENI come from the germline V gene. The CDR3 DNA is TGTGCCAGCTCACTCCTGAACACCGGGGAGCTGTTTTTT. Its translation: CASSLLNTGELFF.

This clone was found a few times. The gene calls are TRBV5-5 and TRBJ2-2; the D is unclear. Germline assignment: CDR1 SGHKS and CDR2 YYEKEE (reference sequence). The CDR3 is 13 residues long. Trimming left V 7 bases short and J 7 bases short, with 14 bases between. CDR3 sequence: CASGLTAYGELFF. In nucleotides, the CDR3 is TGTGCCAGCGGGTTGACTGCTTACGGGGAGCTGTTTTTT.

V gene TRBV5-1 combines with J gene TRBJ2-3; maybe TRBD2 (5 bases). The germline V gene encodes CDR1 SGHRS and CDR2 YFSETQ. This CDR3 region has 16 residues. Trimming pared 5 bases from V and 6 bases from J, leaving 22 bases between. The CDR3, as DNA: TGCGCCAGCAGGGCGGAGGCAGCCCGAGGAGTGGATACGCAGTATTTT. This codes for CASRAEAARGVDTQYF.

The CDR3, as DNA: TGTGCCAGCAGCTTAGAAGGGACAGGGGACGCAGATACGCAGTATTTT. This translates into CASSLEGTGDADTQYF. The gene calls are TRBV11-3 and TRBJ2-3; TRBD1 matches 10 bases. V gave up 0 bases and J gave up 4 bases; unmatched junction bases: 4. CDR1 is SGHNT, CDR2 YENEEA, per germline. This CDR3 is built from 16 residues. Filled out from reference TRBV11-3 and TRBJ2-3, the complete variable domain reads EAGVVQSPRYKIIEKKQPVAFWCNPISGHNTLYWYLQNLGQGPELLIRYENEEAVDDSQLPKDRFSAERLKGVDSTLKIQPAELGDSAVYLCASSLEGTGDADTQYFGPGTRLTVL.

The V and J genes are TRBV7-8 and TRBJ2-7, with a weak D call TRBD2 (6 bases). Trimming removed 3 bases at V and 7 bases at J, with 13 bases between. CDR3 size: 13 residues. The germline CDR1 and CDR2 sequences are SGHVS and FQNEAQ. The CDR3 here is CASSFGLAGEQYF. CDR3 bases: TGTGCCAGCAGCTTTGGCCTCGCGGGGGAGCAGTACTTC. Full variable domain (outside the CDR3, taken from reference TRBV7-8 and TRBJ2-7): GAGVSQSPRYKVAKRGQDVALRCDPISGHVSLFWYQQALGQGPEFLTYFQNEAQLDKSGLPSDRFFAERPEGSVSTLKIQRTQQEDSAVYLCASSFGLAGEQYFGPGTRLTVT.

The genes are TRBV30 and TRBJ1-4, with 7 nucleotides matching TRBD1. V was pared by 5 bases and J by 6 bases, with 0 bases of the junction left unmatched. This CDR3 spans 11 amino acids. Germline V gene data show CDR1 as GTSNPN and CDR2 as SVGIG (reference sequence). DNA for the CDR3: TGTGCCTGGGGGACAGATGAAAAACTGTTTTTT. Amino acid sequence: CAWGTDEKLFF.

V gene TRBV15 combines with J gene TRBJ2-5; D may be TRBD2 (5 bases). Trimming shortened V by 3 bases and J by 5 bases, and 10 bases separated the two germline ends. The CDR3 has 13 residues. CDR1 is LNHNV and CDR2 is YYDKDF in the germline V gene (reference sequence). This CDR3 reads CATSRDRGETQYF. The CDR3 DNA follows: TGTGCCACCAGCAGGGACCGAGGGGAGACCCAGTACTTC.

The chain couples TRBV30 to TRBJ2-3, with 11 positions matching TRBD2. The CDR3 covers 17 residues. The V and J ends lost 4 bases and 0 bases, in that order; junction bases with no gene match: 9. CDR1 is GTSNPN, CDR2 SVGIG, per germline (reference sequence). In DNA, the CDR3 is TGTGCCTGGAACGGGGGTAGCGGGAGGGCCAGCACAGATACGCAGTATTTT. Its translation is CAWNGGSGRASTDTQYF.

This chain uses TRBV30 with TRBJ2-2; D is undetermined. Trimming stripped 2 bases from V and 1 base from J, with 5 bases between. Germline loops: CDR1 GTSNPN, CDR2 SVGIG (reference sequence). The CDR3 is 13 amino acids. CDR3 protein: CAWSSGNTGELFF. The CDR3 nucleotides are TGTGCCTGGAGTTCGGGGAACACCGGGGAGCTGTTTTTT.

The chain couples TRBV3-1 (or the pseudogene TRBV3-2) to TRBJ2-1, with 7 bases identical to TRBD2. CDR3 size: 17 residues. Germline loops: CDR1 LGHDT, CDR2 YNNKEL (reference sequence). The J segment lost 7 bases and the V segment lost 0 bases, leaving 12 bases of the junction unmatched. The CDR3 sequence: CASSQDIGERDDNEQFF. The CDR3 nucleotides read TGTGCCAGCAGCCAAGACATCGGCGAGCGGGACGATAATGAGCAGTTCTTC.

This chain links TRBV18 with TRBJ2-5, with D possibly TRBD2 on 5 matching bases. V was shortened by 2 bases and J by 7 bases, with 14 bases between the two germline ends. Germline V gene data show CDR1 as KGHSH and CDR2 as LQKENI. The CDR3 consists of 14 residues. CDR3 bases: TGTGCCAGCTCACCAGCGAGCGGCCAATCGACCCAGTACTTC. Translating gives CASSPASGQSTQYF.

The chain combines TRBV12-1 with TRBJ2-2; no check of the table's D call, TRBD1, against the DNA was made. TRBV12-1 is flagged as a pseudogene. The length of the CDR3 is 17 residues. The CDR3 region has the DNA TGTGCCAGCAGCTTTAGGTGGGCACCGGCGAACACCGGGGAGCTGTTTTTT. Amino acids: CASSFRWAPANTGELFF.

This clone appeared once. In DNA, the CDR3 is TGCGCCAGCAGCTCCGGGACTACCTACGAGCAGTACTTC. The encoded protein is CASSSGTTYEQYF. This chain joins TRBV5-1 and TRBJ2-7; 7 nucleotides match TRBD2. With V trimmed by 3 bases and J by 2 bases, 2 bases remained unmatched. This CDR3 region has 13 residues. CDR1 and CDR2 from the germline V gene are SGHRS and YFSETQ. Complete variable domain (other parts from reference TRBV5-1 and TRBJ2-7): KAGVTQTPRYLIKTRGQQVTLSCSPISGHRSVSWYQQTPGQGLQFLFEYFSETQRNKGNFPGRFSGRQFSNSRSEMNVSTLELGDSALYLCASSSGTTYEQYFGPGTRLTVT.

The rearrangement uses TRBV28 and TRBJ2-5; TRBD1 matches 8 bases. CDR1 is MDHEN and CDR2 is SYDVKM in the germline V gene. This CDR3 region has 15 residues. J was trimmed by 3 bases and V by 5 bases; bases with no gene match: 8. The CDR3 loop reads CASSLPQGAEETQYF. The CDR3 nucleotides are TGTGCCAGCAGTCTCCCTCAGGGGGCTGAAGAGACCCAGTACTTC.

The chain combines TRBV4-1 with TRBJ2-7, with 7 positions matching TRBD1. Germline loops: CDR1 MGHRA, CDR2 YSYEKL. This CDR3 is built from 14 residues. The junction had 5 bases not matched to a gene; V was cut back by 4 bases and J by 2 bases. The CDR3 loop reads CASSLGTAAYEQYF. The DNA of the CDR3 is TGCGCCAGCAGCCTCGGGACAGCCGCCTACGAGCAGTACTTC.